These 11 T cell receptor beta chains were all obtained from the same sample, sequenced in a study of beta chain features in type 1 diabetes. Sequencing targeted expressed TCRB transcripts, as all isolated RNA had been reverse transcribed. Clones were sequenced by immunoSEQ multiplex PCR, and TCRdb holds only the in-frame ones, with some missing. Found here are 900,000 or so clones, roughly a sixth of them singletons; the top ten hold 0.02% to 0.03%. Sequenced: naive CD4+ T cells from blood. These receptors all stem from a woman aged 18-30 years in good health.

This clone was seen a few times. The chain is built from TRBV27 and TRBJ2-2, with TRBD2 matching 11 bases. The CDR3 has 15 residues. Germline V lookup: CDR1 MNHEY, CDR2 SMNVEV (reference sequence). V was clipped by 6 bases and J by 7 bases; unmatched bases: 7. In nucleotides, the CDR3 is TGTGCCAGCAGGAGCGCTAGCGGGAGGAACGGGGAGCTGTTTTTT. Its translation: CASRSASGRNGELFF.

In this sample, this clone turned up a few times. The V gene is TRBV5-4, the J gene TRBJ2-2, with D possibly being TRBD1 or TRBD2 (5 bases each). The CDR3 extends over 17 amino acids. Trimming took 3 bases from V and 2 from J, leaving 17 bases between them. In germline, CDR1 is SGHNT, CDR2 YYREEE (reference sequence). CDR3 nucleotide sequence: TGTGCCAGCAGCTCCCGAACGGGACCGCGCAACACCGGGGAGCTGTTTTTT. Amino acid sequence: CASSSRTGPRNTGELFF.

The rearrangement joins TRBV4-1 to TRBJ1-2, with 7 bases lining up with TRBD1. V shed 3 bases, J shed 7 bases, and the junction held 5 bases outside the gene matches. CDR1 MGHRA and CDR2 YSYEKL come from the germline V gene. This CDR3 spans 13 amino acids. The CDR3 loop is CASSQQQGFGYTF. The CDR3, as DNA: TGCGCCAGCAGCCAGCAACAGGGGTTTGGCTACACCTTC.

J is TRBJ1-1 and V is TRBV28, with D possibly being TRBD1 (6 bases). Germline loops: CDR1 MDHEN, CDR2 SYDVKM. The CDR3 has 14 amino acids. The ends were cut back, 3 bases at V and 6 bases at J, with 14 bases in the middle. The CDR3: CASSFLKGVPEAFF. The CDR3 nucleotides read TGTGCCAGCAGTTTCCTCAAGGGGGTCCCTGAAGCTTTCTTT.

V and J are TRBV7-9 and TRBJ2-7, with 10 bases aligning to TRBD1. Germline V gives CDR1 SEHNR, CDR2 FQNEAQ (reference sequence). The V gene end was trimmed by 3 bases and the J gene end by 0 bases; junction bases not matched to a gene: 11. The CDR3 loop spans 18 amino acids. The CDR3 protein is CASSFGQGGDYSSYEQYF. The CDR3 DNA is TGTGCCAGCAGCTTTGGACAGGGGGGCGATTACTCCTCCTACGAGCAGTACTTC.

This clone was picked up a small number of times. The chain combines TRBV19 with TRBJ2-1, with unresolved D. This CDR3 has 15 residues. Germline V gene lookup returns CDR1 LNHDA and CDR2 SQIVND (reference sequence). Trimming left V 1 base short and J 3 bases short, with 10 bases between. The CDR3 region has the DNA TGTGCCAGTAGTATAGGGCTACCCCTCTACAATGAGCAGTTCTTC. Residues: CASSIGLPLYNEQFF.

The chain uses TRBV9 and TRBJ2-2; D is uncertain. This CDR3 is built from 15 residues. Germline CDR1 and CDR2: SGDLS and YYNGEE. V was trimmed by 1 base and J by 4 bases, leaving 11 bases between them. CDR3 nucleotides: TGTGCCAGCAGCGTACAAGGGTCCGGCACCGGGGAGCTGTTTTTT. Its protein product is CASSVQGSGTGELFF.

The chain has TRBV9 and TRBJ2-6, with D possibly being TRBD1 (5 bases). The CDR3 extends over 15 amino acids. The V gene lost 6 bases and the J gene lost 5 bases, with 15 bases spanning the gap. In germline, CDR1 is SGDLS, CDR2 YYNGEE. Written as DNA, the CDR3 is TGTGCCAGCACCCGGGCTACAGGTCGGGCCAACGTCCTGACTTTC. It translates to CASTRATGRANVLTF.

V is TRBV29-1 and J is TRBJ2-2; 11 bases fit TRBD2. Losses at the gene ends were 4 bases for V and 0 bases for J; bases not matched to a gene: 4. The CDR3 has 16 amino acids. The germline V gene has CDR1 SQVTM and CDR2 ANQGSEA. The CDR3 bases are TGCAGCGTTGGAGGGACTAGCGGAGCGAACACCGGGGAGCTGTTTTTT. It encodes CSVGGTSGANTGELFF.

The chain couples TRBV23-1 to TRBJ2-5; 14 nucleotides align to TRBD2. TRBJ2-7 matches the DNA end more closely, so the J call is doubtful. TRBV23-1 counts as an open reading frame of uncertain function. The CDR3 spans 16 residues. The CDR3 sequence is CASSQGLAGGVHEQYF. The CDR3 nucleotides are TGCGCCAGCAGTCAAGGACTAGCGGGAGGAGTACACGAGCAGTACTTC.

Here the CDR3 reads CASSNLAGVGDTQYF. The CDR3 DNA is TGTGCCAGCAGCAATCTAGCGGGAGTGGGAGATACGCAGTATTTT. The V call is TRBV6-6, the J call TRBJ2-3; 10 bases align to TRBD2. After removal of 6 bases from V and 5 bases from J, the junction contained 8 bases not matched to a gene. The CDR3 runs 15 residues. Germline CDR1 and CDR2: MNHNY and SVGAGI (reference sequence).